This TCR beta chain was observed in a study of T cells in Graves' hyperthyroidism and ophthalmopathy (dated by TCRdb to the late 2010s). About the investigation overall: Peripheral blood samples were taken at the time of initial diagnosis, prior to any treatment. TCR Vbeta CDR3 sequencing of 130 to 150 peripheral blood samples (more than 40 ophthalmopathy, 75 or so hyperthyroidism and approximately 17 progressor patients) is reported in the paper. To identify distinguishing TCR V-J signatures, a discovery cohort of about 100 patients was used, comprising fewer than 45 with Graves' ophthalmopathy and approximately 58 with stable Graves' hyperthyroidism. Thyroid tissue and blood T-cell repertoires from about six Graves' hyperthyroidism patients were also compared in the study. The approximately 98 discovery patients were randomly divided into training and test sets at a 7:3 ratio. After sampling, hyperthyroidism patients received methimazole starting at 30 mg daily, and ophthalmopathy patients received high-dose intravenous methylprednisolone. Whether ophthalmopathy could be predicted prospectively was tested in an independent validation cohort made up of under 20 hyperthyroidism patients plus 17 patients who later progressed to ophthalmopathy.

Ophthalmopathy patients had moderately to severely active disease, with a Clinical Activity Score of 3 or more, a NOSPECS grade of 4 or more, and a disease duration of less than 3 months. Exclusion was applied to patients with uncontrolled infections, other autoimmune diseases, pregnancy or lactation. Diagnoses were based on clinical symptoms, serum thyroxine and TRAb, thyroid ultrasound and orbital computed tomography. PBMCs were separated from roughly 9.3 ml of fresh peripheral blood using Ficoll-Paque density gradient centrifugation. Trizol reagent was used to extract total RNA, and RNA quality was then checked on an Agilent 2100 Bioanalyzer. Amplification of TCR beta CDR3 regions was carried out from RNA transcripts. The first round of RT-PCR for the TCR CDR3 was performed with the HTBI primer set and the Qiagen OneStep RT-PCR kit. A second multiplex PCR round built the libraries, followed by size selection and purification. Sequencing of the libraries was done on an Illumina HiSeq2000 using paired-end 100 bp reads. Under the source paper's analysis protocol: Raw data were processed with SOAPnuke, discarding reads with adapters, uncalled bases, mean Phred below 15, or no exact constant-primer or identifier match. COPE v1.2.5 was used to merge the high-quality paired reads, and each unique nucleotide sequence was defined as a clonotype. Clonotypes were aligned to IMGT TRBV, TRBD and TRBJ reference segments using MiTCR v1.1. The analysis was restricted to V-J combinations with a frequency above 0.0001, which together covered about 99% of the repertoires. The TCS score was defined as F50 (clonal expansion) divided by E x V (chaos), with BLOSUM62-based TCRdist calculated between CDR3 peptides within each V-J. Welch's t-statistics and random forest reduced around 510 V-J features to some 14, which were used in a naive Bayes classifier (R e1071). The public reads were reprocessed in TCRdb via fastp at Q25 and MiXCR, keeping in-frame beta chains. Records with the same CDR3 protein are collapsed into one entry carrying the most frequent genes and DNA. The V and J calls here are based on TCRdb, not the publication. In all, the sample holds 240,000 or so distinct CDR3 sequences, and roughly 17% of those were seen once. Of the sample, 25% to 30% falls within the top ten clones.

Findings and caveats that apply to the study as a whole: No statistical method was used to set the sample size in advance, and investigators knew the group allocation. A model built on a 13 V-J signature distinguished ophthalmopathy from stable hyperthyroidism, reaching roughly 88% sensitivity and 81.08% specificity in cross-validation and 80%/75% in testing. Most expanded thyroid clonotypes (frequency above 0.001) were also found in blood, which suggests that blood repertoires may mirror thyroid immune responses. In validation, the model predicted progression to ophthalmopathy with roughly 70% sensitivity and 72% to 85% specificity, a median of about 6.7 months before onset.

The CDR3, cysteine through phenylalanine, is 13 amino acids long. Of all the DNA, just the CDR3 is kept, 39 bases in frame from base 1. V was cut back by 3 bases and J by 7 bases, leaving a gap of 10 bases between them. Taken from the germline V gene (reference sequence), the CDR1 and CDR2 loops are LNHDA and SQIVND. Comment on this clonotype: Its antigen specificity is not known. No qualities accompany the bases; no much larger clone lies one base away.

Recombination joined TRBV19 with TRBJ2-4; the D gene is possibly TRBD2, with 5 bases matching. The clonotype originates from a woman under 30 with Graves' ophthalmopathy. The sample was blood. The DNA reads TGTGCCAGTAGTATTGAGAGGGATAACATTCAGTACTTC. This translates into CASSIERDNIQYF.